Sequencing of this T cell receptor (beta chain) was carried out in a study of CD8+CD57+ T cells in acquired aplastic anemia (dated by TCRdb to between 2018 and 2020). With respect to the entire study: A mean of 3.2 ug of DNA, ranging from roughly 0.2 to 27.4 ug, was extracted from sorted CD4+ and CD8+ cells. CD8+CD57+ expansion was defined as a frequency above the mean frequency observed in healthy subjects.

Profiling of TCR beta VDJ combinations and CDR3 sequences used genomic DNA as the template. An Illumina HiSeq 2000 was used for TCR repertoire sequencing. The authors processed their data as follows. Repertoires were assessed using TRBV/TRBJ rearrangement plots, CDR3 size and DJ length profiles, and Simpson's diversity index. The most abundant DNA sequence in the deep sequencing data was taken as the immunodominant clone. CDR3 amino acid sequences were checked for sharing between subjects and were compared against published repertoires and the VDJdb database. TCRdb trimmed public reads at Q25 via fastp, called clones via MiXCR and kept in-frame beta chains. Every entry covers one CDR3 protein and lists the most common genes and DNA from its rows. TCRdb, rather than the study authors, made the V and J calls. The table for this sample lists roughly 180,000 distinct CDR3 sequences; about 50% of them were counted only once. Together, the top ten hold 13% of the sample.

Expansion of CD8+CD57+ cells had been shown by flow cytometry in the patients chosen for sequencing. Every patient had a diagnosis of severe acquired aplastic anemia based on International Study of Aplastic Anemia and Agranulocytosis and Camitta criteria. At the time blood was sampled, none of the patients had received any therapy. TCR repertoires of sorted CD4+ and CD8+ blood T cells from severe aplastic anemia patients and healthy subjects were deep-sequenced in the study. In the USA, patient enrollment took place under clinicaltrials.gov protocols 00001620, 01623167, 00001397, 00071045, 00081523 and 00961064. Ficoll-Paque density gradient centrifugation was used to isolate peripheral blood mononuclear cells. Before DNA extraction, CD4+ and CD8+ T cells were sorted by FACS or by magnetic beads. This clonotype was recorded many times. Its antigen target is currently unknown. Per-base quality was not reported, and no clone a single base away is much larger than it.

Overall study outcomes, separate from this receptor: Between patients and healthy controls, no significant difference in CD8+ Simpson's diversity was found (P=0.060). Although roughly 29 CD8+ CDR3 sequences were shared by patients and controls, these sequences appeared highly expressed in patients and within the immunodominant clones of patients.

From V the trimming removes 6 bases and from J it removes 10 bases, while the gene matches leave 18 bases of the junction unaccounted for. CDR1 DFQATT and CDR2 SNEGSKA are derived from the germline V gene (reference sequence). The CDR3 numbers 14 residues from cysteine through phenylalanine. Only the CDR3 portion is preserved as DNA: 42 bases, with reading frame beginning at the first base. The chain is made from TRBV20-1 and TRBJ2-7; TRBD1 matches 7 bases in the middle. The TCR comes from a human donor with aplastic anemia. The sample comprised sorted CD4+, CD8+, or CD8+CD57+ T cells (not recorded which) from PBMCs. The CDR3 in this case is CSAVNRDRLMDQYF. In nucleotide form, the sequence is TGCAGTGCAGTTAACCGGGACAGACTAATGGACCAGTACTTC.